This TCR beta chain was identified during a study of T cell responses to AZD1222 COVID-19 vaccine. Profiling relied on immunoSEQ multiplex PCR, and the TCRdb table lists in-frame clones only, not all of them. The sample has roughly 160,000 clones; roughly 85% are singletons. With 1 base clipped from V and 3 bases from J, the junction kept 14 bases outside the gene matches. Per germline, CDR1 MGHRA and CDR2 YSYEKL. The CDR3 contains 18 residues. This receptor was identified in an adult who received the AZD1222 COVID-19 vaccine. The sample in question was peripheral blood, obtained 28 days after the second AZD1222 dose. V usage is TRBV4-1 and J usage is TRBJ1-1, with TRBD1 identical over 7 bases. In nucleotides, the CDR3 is TGCGCCAGCAGCCAAGCCCCATGGGTGAGGGGGCTGGACACTGAAGCTTTCTTT. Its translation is CASSQAPWVRGLDTEAFF.